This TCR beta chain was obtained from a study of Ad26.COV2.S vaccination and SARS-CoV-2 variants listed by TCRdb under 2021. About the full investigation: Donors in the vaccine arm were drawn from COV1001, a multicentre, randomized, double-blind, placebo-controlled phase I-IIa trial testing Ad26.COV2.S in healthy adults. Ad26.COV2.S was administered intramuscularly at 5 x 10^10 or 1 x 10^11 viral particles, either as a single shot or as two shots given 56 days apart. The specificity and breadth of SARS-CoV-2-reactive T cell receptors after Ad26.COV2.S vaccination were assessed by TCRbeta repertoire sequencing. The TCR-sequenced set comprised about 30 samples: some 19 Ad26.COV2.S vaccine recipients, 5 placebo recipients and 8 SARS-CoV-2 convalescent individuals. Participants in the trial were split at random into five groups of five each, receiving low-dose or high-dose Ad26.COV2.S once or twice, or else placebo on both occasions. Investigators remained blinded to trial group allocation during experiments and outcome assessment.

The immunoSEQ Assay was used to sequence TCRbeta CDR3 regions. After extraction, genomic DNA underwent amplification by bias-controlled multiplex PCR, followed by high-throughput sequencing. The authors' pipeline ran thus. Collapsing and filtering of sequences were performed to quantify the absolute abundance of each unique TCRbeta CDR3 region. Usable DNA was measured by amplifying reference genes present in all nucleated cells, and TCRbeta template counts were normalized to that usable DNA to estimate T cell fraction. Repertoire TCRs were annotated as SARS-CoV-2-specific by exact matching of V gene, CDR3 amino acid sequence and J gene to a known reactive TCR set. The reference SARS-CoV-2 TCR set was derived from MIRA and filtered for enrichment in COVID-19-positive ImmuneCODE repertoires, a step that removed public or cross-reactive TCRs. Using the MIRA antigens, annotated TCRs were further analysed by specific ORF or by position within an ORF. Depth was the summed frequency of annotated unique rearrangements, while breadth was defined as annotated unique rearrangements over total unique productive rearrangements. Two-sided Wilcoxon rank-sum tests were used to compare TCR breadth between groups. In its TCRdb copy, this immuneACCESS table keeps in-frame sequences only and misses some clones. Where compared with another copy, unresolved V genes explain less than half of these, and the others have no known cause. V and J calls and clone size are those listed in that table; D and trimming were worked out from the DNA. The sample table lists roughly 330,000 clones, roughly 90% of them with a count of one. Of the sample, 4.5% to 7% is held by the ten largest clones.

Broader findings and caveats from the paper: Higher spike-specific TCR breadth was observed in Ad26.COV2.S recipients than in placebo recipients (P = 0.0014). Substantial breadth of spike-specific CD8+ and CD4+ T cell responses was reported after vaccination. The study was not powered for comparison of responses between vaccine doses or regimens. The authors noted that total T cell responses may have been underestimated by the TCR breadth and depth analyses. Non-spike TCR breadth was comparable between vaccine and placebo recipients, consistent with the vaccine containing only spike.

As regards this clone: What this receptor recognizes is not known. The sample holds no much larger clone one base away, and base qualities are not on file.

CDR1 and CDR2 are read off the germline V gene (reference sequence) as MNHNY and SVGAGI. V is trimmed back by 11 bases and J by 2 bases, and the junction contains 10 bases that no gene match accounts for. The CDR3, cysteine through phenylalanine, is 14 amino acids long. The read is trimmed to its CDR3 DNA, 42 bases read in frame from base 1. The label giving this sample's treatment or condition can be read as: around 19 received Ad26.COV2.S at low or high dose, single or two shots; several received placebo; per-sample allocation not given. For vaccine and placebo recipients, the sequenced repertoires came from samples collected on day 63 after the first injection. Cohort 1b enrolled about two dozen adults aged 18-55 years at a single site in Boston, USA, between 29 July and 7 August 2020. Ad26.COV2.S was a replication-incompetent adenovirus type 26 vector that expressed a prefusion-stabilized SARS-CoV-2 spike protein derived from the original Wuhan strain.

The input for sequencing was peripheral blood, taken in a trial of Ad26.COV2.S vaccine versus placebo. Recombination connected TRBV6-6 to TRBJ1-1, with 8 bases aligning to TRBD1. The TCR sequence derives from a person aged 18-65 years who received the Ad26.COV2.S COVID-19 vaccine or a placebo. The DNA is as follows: TGTGCCTCAAGAGAAGCAGGGGGCAACACTGAAGCTTTCTTT. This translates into CASREAGGNTEAFF.